The T cell receptor beta chain described here comes from a study of radiotherapy plus CTLA-4 blockade in lung cancer. In its sample, this clone was seen a few times. TCRdb keeps only in-frame clones here, not all; method: immunoSEQ multiplex PCR. The table records under 55,000 clones, around 86% of them present only once. Germline loops: CDR1 SQVTM, CDR2 ANQGSEA. V was trimmed by 2 bases and J by 4 bases, leaving 15 bases between them. The CDR3 contains 14 residues. The receptor was derived from a human donor with non-small cell lung cancer who had stable disease on radiotherapy plus ipilimumab. The chain links TRBV29-1 to TRBJ2-7, with TRBD2 as a possible D gene (5 bases). The starting material was peripheral blood, obtained from a patient treated with radiotherapy plus ipilimumab. In DNA, the CDR3 is TGCAGCGTTGAAATGGCGGGCAGGAGGTACGAGCAGTACTTC. This codes for CSVEMAGRRYEQYF.